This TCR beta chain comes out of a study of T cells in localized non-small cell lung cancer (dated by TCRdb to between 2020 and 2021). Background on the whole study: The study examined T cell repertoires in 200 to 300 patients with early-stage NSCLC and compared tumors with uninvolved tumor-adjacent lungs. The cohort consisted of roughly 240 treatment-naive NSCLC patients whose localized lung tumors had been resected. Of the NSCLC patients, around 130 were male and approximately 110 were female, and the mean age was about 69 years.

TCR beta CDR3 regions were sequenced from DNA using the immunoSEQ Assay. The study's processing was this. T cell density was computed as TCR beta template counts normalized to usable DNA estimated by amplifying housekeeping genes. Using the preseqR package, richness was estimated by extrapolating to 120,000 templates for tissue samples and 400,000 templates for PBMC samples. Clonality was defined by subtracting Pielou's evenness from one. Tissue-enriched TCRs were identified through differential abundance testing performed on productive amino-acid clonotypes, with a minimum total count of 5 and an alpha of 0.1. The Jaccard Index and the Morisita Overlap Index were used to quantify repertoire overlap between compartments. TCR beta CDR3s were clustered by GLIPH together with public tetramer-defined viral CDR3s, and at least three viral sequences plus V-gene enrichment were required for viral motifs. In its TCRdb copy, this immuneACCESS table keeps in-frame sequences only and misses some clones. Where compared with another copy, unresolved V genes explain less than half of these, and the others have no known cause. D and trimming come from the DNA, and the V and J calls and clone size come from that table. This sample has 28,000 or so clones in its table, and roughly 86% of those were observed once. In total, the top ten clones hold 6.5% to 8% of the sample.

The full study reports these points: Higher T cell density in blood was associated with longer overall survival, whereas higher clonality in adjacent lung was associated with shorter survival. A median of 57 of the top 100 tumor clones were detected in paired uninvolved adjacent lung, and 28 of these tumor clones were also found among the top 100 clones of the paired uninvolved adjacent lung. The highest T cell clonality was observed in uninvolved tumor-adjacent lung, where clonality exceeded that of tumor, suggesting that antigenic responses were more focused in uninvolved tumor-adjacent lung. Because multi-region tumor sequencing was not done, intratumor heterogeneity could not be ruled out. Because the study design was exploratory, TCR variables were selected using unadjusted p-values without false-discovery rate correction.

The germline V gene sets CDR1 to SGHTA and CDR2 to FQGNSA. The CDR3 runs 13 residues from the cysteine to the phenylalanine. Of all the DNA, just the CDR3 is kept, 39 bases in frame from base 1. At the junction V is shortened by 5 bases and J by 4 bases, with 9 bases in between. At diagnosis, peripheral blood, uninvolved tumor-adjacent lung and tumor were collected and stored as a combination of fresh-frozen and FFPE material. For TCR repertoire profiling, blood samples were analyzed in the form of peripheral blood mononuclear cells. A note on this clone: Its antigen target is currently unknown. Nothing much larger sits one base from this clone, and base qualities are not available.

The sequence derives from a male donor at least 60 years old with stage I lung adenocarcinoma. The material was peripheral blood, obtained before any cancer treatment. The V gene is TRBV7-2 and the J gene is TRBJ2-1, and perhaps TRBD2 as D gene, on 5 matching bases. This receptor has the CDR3 CASSTTGYNEQFF. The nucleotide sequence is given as TGTGCCAGCAGCACCACGGGGTACAATGAGCAGTTCTTC.